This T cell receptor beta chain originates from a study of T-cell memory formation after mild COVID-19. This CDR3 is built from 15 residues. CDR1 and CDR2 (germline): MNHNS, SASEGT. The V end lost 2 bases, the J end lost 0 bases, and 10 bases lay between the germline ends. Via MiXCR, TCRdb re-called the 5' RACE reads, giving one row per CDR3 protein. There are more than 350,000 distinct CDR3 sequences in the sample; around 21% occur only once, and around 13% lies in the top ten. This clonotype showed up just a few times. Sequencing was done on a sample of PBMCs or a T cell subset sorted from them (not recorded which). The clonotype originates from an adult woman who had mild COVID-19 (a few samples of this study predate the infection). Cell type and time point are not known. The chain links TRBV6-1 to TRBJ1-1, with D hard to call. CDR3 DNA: TGTGCCAGCAGTGAATATAACAGAATGAACACTGAAGCTTTCTTT. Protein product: CASSEYNRMNTEAFF.